This T cell receptor (beta chain) emerged from a study of OX40 agonist ivuxolimab in advanced cancers. For the study at large: Patients achieving partial responses numbered three: one hepatocellular carcinoma case and two cutaneous melanoma cases.

Study-wide points: On average, CD8+ T cells showed a greater number of expanded clones than CD4+. Some of the lowest clonal expansion was seen in partial responders at 0.1-3.0 mg/kg.

Using immunoSEQ multiplex PCR, the repertoire was profiled, and TCRdb retains in-frame clones only, with some absent. The table records 85,000 to 130,000 clones, about nine tenths of them present only once. This CDR3 is 13 amino acids long. With 3 bases removed from V and 9 bases from J, the gap between germline ends came to 16 bases. Germline lookup yields CDR1 SGHRS and CDR2 YFSETQ. About this clone itself: As yet, its antigen is unknown.

Patients were ineligible given autoimmune disease history or systemic immunosuppression. V is TRBV5-1 and J is TRBJ2-7; D remains ambiguous. The specimen comprised CD4+ or CD8+ T cells sorted from blood, sampled in a trial of the OX40 agonist ivuxolimab. This TCR came from an adult with an advanced solid tumor such as melanoma, head and neck, liver or kidney cancer. The CDR3: CASSSPGAEVQYF. The CDR3 nucleotides are TGCGCCAGCAGCTCCCCAGGCGCGGAAGTGCAGTACTTC.